The 20 T cell receptor beta chains listed next were all sequenced from one sample in a study of beta chain features in type 1 diabetes. Expressed TCRB transcripts were sequenced, since all the RNA that had been isolated was reverse transcribed. Profiling relied on immunoSEQ multiplex PCR, and the TCRdb table lists in-frame clones only, not all of them. Of 450,000 to 550,000 clones listed, around 28% are singletons. The specimen sequenced was naive CD4+ T cells from blood. These TCRs come from a man aged 18 to 35 in good health.

The CDR3 DNA is TGTGCCAGCAGTGAACCAGGGGGTTATGGCTACACCTTC. It is translated as CASSEPGGYGYTF. This chain links TRBV25-1 with TRBJ1-2, with 7 bases aligning to TRBD1. The CDR3 length is 13 residues. J lost 5 bases, V lost 2 bases, and 2 bases had no gene match. CDR1 and CDR2 (germline): MGHDK, SYGVNS.

As for this clone: Other DNA sequences in the same sample also yield this CDR3. The CDR3 region has the DNA TGTGCCAGCAGTGAGGCGGGGAGCTCCTACAATGAGCAGTTCTTC. Translating gives CASSEAGSSYNEQFF. V gene TRBV2 combines with J gene TRBJ2-1, with TRBD2 as a possible D gene (6 bases). The CDR3 is made up of 15 amino acids. The V gene's germline CDR1 is SNHLY and CDR2 FYNNEI. Trimming shortened V by 3 bases and J by 0 bases, and 9 bases separated the two germline ends.

This chain joins TRBV30 and TRBJ2-1; 9 bases are shared with TRBD2. Per the germline V gene, CDR1 is GTSNPN and CDR2 is SVGIG (reference sequence). The CDR3 extends over 13 amino acids. V gave up 2 bases and J gave up 12 bases; unmatched junction bases: 8. The CDR3 here is CAWSRTSASGQFF. The CDR3 DNA reads as TGTGCCTGGAGTAGGACTAGCGCGTCTGGGCAGTTCTTC.

The chain recombines TRBV12-5 with TRBJ2-1, with D maybe TRBD2 (5 bases). The CDR3 loop spans 13 amino acids. The V gene's germline CDR1 is LGHNT and CDR2 FRNRAP. Trimming stripped 1 base from V and 10 bases from J, with 11 bases between. The CDR3 region is CASGLGLTTEQFF. For the CDR3, the DNA is TGTGCTAGTGGTTTGGGCCTGACTACGGAGCAGTTCTTC.

There are a few counts of this clone. The chain has TRBV30 and TRBJ2-7; 7 nucleotides align to TRBD2. Germline lookup yields CDR1 GTSNPN and CDR2 SVGIG (reference sequence). Unmatched junction bases numbered 5, after V lost 4 bases and J lost 2 bases. CDR3 length: 13 residues. CDR3 nucleotides: TGTGCCTGGACGTCTAGCGGACCCTACGAGCAGTACTTC. This encodes CAWTSSGPYEQYF.

Comment on this clone: Other DNA sequences from this sample encode an identical CDR3 as well. This CDR3 is CASSPAGSYNEQFF. DNA for the CDR3: TGTGCCAGCAGCCCAGCAGGGTCCTACAATGAGCAGTTCTTC. The chain uses TRBV7-2 and TRBJ2-1; a weak D match, TRBD1 (5 bases). Germline V gene sequence: CDR1 SGHTA, CDR2 FQGNSA. V was cut by 5 bases and J by 1 base, with 9 bases left in between. This CDR3 region has 14 residues.

In its sample, this clone was seen a few times. The genes are TRBV6-1 and TRBJ2-7; D might be TRBD1 (6 bases). Germline lookup yields CDR1 MNHNS and CDR2 SASEGT. Deletions cut 7 bases from V and 3 bases from J, with 10 bases between. This CDR3 is 12 amino acids long. The CDR3 DNA reads TGTGCCAGCACTACACAGGGCTACGAGCAGTACTTC. It yields the protein CASTTQGYEQYF.

The CDR3, as DNA: TGCGCCAGCAGCCAAGAGACGGGAGGGCCGTACGAGCAGTACTTC. It encodes CASSQETGGPYEQYF. The chain recombines TRBV4-3 with TRBJ2-7, with TRBD2 matching over 8 bases. The CDR3 sequence is 15 residues long. Germline V lookup: CDR1 LGHNA, CDR2 YSLEER. J gave up 4 bases and V 0 bases, and 5 bases lay outside the gene matches.

This clone was counted a few times. This chain joins TRBV30 and TRBJ1-2, with unresolved D. The V end was cut by 3 bases, the J end by 5 bases, with 16 bases between. This CDR3 has 14 amino acids. Germline assignment: CDR1 GTSNPN and CDR2 SVGIG (reference sequence). In DNA, the CDR3 is TGTGCCTGGAGCCCCCAGCTCCTGTCTTATGGCTACACCTTC. Protein product: CAWSPQLLSYGYTF.

This chain connects TRBV19 to TRBJ2-4; 8 nucleotides agree with TRBD2. This CDR3 is built from 14 residues. Germline V gives CDR1 LNHDA, CDR2 SQIVND (reference sequence). Trimming took 5 bases from V and 6 from J; bases not matched to a gene: 6. Here the CDR3 DNA reads TGTGCCAGTAGTCTGGGACTAGTGTCAAACATTCAGTACTTC. Protein: CASSLGLVSNIQYF.

The chain employs TRBV18 and TRBJ1-1; maybe TRBD1 (6 bases). Trimming shortened V by 6 bases and J by 3 bases, and 20 bases separated the two germline ends. Germline CDR1 KGHSH, CDR2 LQKENI. The CDR3 spans 16 residues. CDR3 in amino acids: CASSHSPGADYTEAFF. The DNA of the CDR3 is TGTGCCAGCTCGCACTCCCCAGGGGCAGATTACACTGAAGCTTTCTTT. Full variable domain (missing parts from reference TRBV18 and TRBJ1-1): NAGVMQNPRHLVRRRGQEARLRCSPMKGHSHVYWYRQLPEEGLKFMVYLQKENIIDESGMPKERFSAEFPKEGPSILRIQQVVRGDSAAYFCASSHSPGADYTEAFFGQGTRLTVV.

The chain joins TRBV9 to TRBJ2-2; D is uncertain. CDR1 is SGDLS, CDR2 YYNGEE, per germline. The CDR3 totals 16 residues. Trimming removed 0 bases from V and 0 bases from J, with 9 bases in between. CDR3 sequence reads: CASSVVGTTNTGELFF. CDR3 DNA: TGTGCCAGCAGCGTAGTGGGAACGACGAACACCGGGGAGCTGTTTTTT. Full variable domain (outside the CDR3, taken from reference TRBV9 and TRBJ2-2): DSGVTQTPKHLITATGQRVTLRCSPRSGDLSVYWYQQSLDQGLQFLIQYYNGEERAKGNILERFSAQQFPDLHSELNLSSLELGDSALYFCASSVVGTTNTGELFFGEGSRLTVL.

This chain uses TRBV29-1 with TRBJ1-1; maybe TRBD1 (6 bases). V was cut by 6 bases and J by 1 base, with 12 bases left in between. In germline, CDR1 is SQVTM, CDR2 ANQGSEA. This CDR3 comprises 13 residues. CDR3 loop: CSVADRRNTEAFF. CDR3 nucleotide sequence: TGCAGCGTAGCAGACAGGCGGAACACTGAAGCTTTCTTT.

This chain connects TRBV2 to TRBJ2-1; 12 bases line up with TRBD2. V was pared by 6 bases and J by 4 bases, with 4 bases of the junction left unmatched. Germline loops: CDR1 SNHLY, CDR2 FYNNEI. CDR3 length: 15 amino acids. The CDR3 spells CASRELAGGYNEQFF. The CDR3 DNA reads as TGTGCCAGCAGGGAACTAGCGGGAGGATACAATGAGCAGTTCTTC.

The CDR3 DNA reads as TGTGCCTGGAGCCGGGGGGCGCAGGGTTACAGTACAGATACGCAGTATTTT. Translating gives CAWSRGAQGYSTDTQYF. The rearrangement uses TRBV30 and TRBJ2-3, with D perhaps matching TRBD2 (7 bases). V was pared by 3 bases and J by 3 bases, with 22 bases between. There are 17 residues in the CDR3. Germline lookup yields CDR1 GTSNPN and CDR2 SVGIG (reference sequence). Together with reference TRBV30 and TRBJ2-3, the CDR3 gives the full variable domain: SQTIHQWPATLVQPVGSPLSLECTVEGTSNPNLYWYRQAAGRGLQLLFYSVGIGQISSEVPQNLSASRPQDRQFILSSKKLLLSDSGFYLCAWSRGAQGYSTDTQYFGPGTRLTVL.

The chain links TRBV27 to TRBJ2-5; tentatively, D is TRBD1 (6 bases). The CDR3 consists of 14 residues. V lost 7 bases and J 3 bases, leaving 15 bases between the germline ends. Per the germline V gene, CDR1 is MNHEY and CDR2 is SMNVEV (reference sequence). CDR3 protein: CASKPWDTEETQYF. The CDR3, as DNA: TGTGCCAGCAAGCCATGGGACACTGAAGAGACCCAGTACTTC.

This chain connects TRBV5-6 to TRBJ2-1; D is unclear. The CDR3 covers 13 residues. Germline lookup yields CDR1 SGHDT and CDR2 YYEEEE. The germline V and J ends were trimmed by 2 bases and 7 bases, with 10 bases remaining between them. CDR3 sequence: CASSLVDGNEQFF. As DNA, the CDR3 is TGTGCCAGCAGCTTAGTCGATGGGAATGAGCAGTTCTTC.

This chain joins TRBV25-1 and TRBJ2-2; D perhaps matches TRBD1 (6 bases). This CDR3 has 13 residues. Germline CDR1 MGHDK, CDR2 SYGVNS. Trimming took off 5 bases at V and 5 bases at J, with 9 bases between the two ends. Here the CDR3 DNA reads TGTGCCAGCAGTCAGCAGGGGACCGGGGAGCTGTTTTTT. It is translated as CASSQQGTGELFF.

V gene TRBV25-1 combines with J gene TRBJ2-2; 14 bases are shared with TRBD2. This CDR3 region has 18 residues. J lost 5 bases, V lost 8 bases, and 13 bases had no gene match. Germline V lookup: CDR1 MGHDK, CDR2 SYGVNS. CDR3 residues: CASGATSGRALGTGELFF. CDR3 in DNA: TGTGCCAGCGGGGCGACTAGCGGGAGGGCCCTTGGAACCGGGGAGCTGTTTTTT.

This clone has only a few counts. The genes are TRBV6-5 and TRBJ2-1, with 13 bases fitting TRBD2. Germline CDR1 is MNHEY and CDR2 is SVGAGI. Trimming cost V 4 bases and J 9 bases; bases outside gene matches: 9. The CDR3 contains 16 residues. The CDR3 loop reads CASSSPGTSGMGEQFF. The CDR3 bases are TGTGCCAGCAGTTCCCCCGGGACTAGCGGGATGGGTGAGCAGTTCTTC.